This TCR beta chain was documented in a study of blood T cell repertoires in COVID-19. For the study at large: The origin of the acute and convalescent COVID-19 samples was the United States, Italy and Spain.

The junction had 12 bases not matched to a gene; V was cut back by 6 bases and J by 3 bases. The length of the CDR3 is 16 residues. Germline values: CDR1 MDHEN, CDR2 SYDVKM. Original data processing: Counts of nucleated cells, estimated from reference gene primer amplification, were obtained. Clones were read by immunoSEQ multiplex PCR, and TCRdb kept only the in-frame ones, dropping some. D and trimming were read from the DNA, whereas the V and J calls and clone size are those reported in that table. The sample holds fewer than 300,000 clones; 80% to 95% are singletons and the top ten take around 1.1%. The study drew participants aged about 18 to 89 years from some 23 US areas. Donors of Cohort 3 who recovered were those that had two negative PCRs, clearance, or symptom resolution.

Sequencing was done on a sample of PBMCs or T cells enriched from blood (not recorded which). This sequence joins TRBV28 and TRBJ1-2; 8 bases align to TRBD1. The TCR was taken from a woman under 40 who had recovered from COVID-19. CDR3 bases: TGTGCCAGCAGCCCTTTAGGCCAGGGGGCTGACTATGGCTACACCTTC. Translating gives CASSPLGQGADYGYTF.